These 23 T cell receptor beta chains originate from one sample sequenced in a study of cytomegalovirus exposure and HLA in healthy donors. PCR employed 60 Vbeta and 13 Jbeta primers. Generated by immunoSEQ multiplex PCR, the TCRdb table keeps only in-frame clones and is missing some. The sample consists of some 120,000 clones, 74% of them appearing once. Sequenced material: PBMCs. These receptors were collected from a woman aged 45-60 years in good health and CMV-seropositive.

Note on this clone: This is likely a read error, given that the CDR3 carries no conserved phenylalanine or tryptophan at its end. V gene TRBV5-4 combines with J gene TRBJ1-6; 7 bases are a match to TRBD1. V shed 4 bases, J shed 6 bases, and the junction held 4 bases outside the gene matches. Germline CDR1 and CDR2: SGHNT and YYREEE (reference sequence). This CDR3 has 14 amino acids. This chain's CDR3 is CASSPQGGNSPLHL. The CDR3 DNA reads TGTGCCAGCAGCCCCCAGGGGGGTAATTCACCCCTCCACCTT.

This clone was observed a single time. V and J are TRBV5-6 and TRBJ1-2; a possible D gene is TRBD1 (6 bases). CDR1 and CDR2 from the germline V gene are SGHDT and YYEEEE. V lost 3 bases to trimming and J lost 4 bases, with 10 bases between them. This CDR3 has 13 amino acids. The CDR3 DNA sequence: TGTGCCAGCAGCTCAGGACAGACCTATGGCTACACCTTC. Amino acids: CASSSGQTYGYTF.

This sequence joins TRBV15 and TRBJ2-5; 9 bases fit TRBD1. J lost 5 bases, V lost 1 base, and 8 bases had no gene match. The CDR3 contains 16 residues. Germline CDR1 LNHNV, CDR2 YYDKDF (reference sequence). The CDR3 DNA is TGTGCCACCAGCAGAGGGGGACAGGGTCCGGGGGAGACCCAGTACTTC. The encoded protein is CATSRGGQGPGETQYF. Based on the CDR3 plus reference TRBV15 and TRBJ2-5, the full variable domain is DAMVIQNPRYQVTQFGKPVTLSCSQTLNHNVMYWYQQKSSQAPKLLFHYYDKDFNNEADTPDNFQSRRPNTSFCFLDIRSPGLGDTAMYLCATSRGGQGPGETQYFGPGTRLLVL.

This clone was observed a single time. The chain recombines TRBV6-5 with TRBJ2-5, with 10 nucleotides matching TRBD1. V was pared by 6 bases and J by 4 bases, with 5 bases of the junction left unmatched. The CDR3 is 14 residues long. CDR1 is MNHEY and CDR2 is SVGAGI in the germline V gene. CDR3 sequence reads: CASSETGGRETQYF. As DNA, the CDR3 is TGTGCCAGCAGCGAGACAGGGGGCCGAGAGACCCAGTACTTC.

The chain has TRBV27 and TRBJ2-7, with 12 positions matching TRBD1. The CDR3 loop spans 14 amino acids. Germline assignment: CDR1 MNHEY and CDR2 SMNVEV (reference sequence). V shed 6 bases and J 12 bases; nucleotides not matched to a gene: 12. The CDR3 protein is CASSPGTGGRMAYF. The CDR3 bases are TGTGCCAGCAGCCCCGGGACAGGGGGCCGCATGGCGTACTTC.

V and J are TRBV20-1 and TRBJ2-4, with TRBD1 matching 8 bases. V shed 3 bases, J shed 9 bases, and the junction held 1 base outside the gene matches. The CDR3 loop spans 11 amino acids. Germline CDR1 DFQATT, CDR2 SNEGSKA (reference sequence). The CDR3 loop is CSARGQAIQYF. CDR3 DNA sequence: TGCAGTGCTAGGGGACAGGCCATTCAGTACTTC.

The DNA for the CDR3 is TGTGCCAGCAGTCCGGGGAATTCACCCCTCCACTTT. Translating gives CASSPGNSPLHF. The V call is TRBV28, the J call TRBJ1-6, with D uncertain. The CDR3 extends over 12 amino acids. The V and J ends lost 5 bases and 7 bases respectively, with 6 bases between them. Germline V gives CDR1 MDHEN, CDR2 SYDVKM.

The V and J genes are TRBV2 and TRBJ1-1, with 8 bases fitting TRBD1. Germline CDR1 reads SNHLY; CDR2 reads FYNNEI. Trimming cost V 8 bases and J 4 bases; bases outside gene matches: 15. The CDR3 is made up of 16 amino acids. The CDR3 spells CASARGGFDRGTEAFF. The CDR3, as DNA: TGTGCCAGCGCCCGAGGCGGATTTGACAGGGGCACTGAAGCTTTCTTT.

This clone was counted between two and nine times. The gene calls are TRBV7-2 and TRBJ2-3, with TRBD2 identical over 8 bases. CDR1 SGHTA and CDR2 FQGNSA come from the germline V gene. V shed 2 bases and J 5 bases; nucleotides not matched to a gene: 3. The CDR3 consists of 14 residues. CDR3 DNA sequence: TGTGCCAGCAGCTTAACGGGGGGGAGAGATACGCAGTATTTT. Translation: CASSLTGGRDTQYF.

The genes are TRBV7-8 and TRBJ2-7; possible D gene TRBD2, 5 bases. The V gene's germline CDR1 is SGHVS and CDR2 FQNEAQ. V was pared by 4 bases and J by 7 bases, with 20 bases between. The length of the CDR3 is 15 residues. The chain's CDR3 is CASSSRRLADREQYF. CDR3 in DNA: TGTGCCAGCAGCTCCCGGCGGCTAGCTGATCGGGAGCAGTACTTC.

The chain recombines TRBV5-1 with TRBJ1-4; 7 bases are shared with TRBD1. V dropped 4 bases and J dropped 5; count of bases not matched to a gene: 5. In germline, CDR1 is SGHRS, CDR2 YFSETQ. The CDR3 loop spans 14 amino acids. CDR3 loop: CASSPGGKNEKLFF. As DNA, the CDR3 is TGCGCCAGCAGCCCAGGGGGTAAGAATGAAAAACTGTTTTTT.

The chain employs TRBV5-6 and TRBJ1-2; TRBD1 might be the D (6 bases). Trimming took off 4 bases at V and 8 bases at J, with 21 bases between the two ends. The CDR3 covers 15 residues. CDR1 and CDR2 (germline): SGHDT, YYEEEE. CDR3 sequence: CASSPRTDRESGYTF. The CDR3 DNA sequence: TGTGCCAGCAGCCCACGGACAGATAGGGAGTCGGGCTACACCTTC. The full variable domain, with the rest looked up from reference TRBV5-6 and TRBJ1-2, is DAGVTQSPTHLIKTRGQQVTLRCSPKSGHDTVSWYQQALGQGPQFIFQYYEEEERQRGNFPDRFSGHQFPNYSSELNVNALLLGDSALYLCASSPRTDRESGYTFGSGTRLTVV.

The chain combines TRBV10-3 with TRBJ1-6; D is unresolved. The germline V and J ends were trimmed by 2 bases and 0 bases, with 8 bases remaining between them. The CDR3 is made up of 16 amino acids. The germline V gene encodes CDR1 ENHRY and CDR2 SYGVKD. CDR3 in DNA: TGTGCCATCAGTGAGCAGGTTAGCTCCTATAATTCACCCCTCCACTTT. Protein product: CAISEQVSSYNSPLHF.

This clone was detected only a few times. The CDR3 sequence is CASRGGTYEQYF. The CDR3 DNA follows: TGTGCCAGCAGGGGCGGGACCTACGAGCAGTACTTC. The rearrangement uses TRBV6-5 and TRBJ2-7, with D possibly TRBD2 on 6 matching bases. The germline V and J ends were trimmed by 6 bases and 2 bases, with 8 bases remaining between them. Germline V gene lookup returns CDR1 MNHEY and CDR2 SVGAGI. CDR3 size: 12 residues.

The rearrangement uses TRBV7-2 and TRBJ2-3, with 10 bases matching TRBD2. Looked up from germline, CDR1 is SGHTA and CDR2 is FQGNSA. After removal of 6 bases from V and 2 bases from J, the junction contained 8 bases not matched to a gene. This CDR3 is built from 16 residues. CDR3: CASSSVAGGYTDTQYF. CDR3 sequence (DNA): TGTGCCAGCAGTTCCGTAGCGGGGGGTTACACAGATACGCAGTATTTT.

The chain combines TRBV10-3 with TRBJ2-5, with D tentatively TRBD1 (7 bases). Near its end, the DNA agrees better with TRBJ2-7, so the J call may be wrong. Germline V gives CDR1 ENHRY, CDR2 SYGVKD. This CDR3 spans 13 amino acids. This chain's CDR3 is CAIMAGQPYEQYF. The CDR3 coding sequence is TGTGCCATCATGGCGGGACAGCCCTACGAGCAGTACTTC.

This clone has a handful of counts. The chain links TRBV5-6 to TRBJ1-1; D ambiguous. Germline V gene data show CDR1 as SGHDT and CDR2 as YYEEEE. V was shortened by 0 bases and J by 8 bases, with 11 bases between the two germline ends. This CDR3 comprises 13 residues. CDR3: CASSLVGVREAFF. CDR3 bases: TGTGCCAGCAGCTTGGTGGGCGTCAGAGAAGCTTTCTTT.

The genes are TRBV6-5 and TRBJ1-4; D perhaps matches TRBD1 (5 bases). CDR3 length: 14 amino acids. The ends were cut back, 6 bases at V and 4 bases at J, with 12 bases in the middle. Germline V gives CDR1 MNHEY, CDR2 SVGAGI. The CDR3 nucleotides are TGTGCCAGCAGAAGACAGAGTCTTAATGAAAAACTGTTTTTT. Protein product: CASRRQSLNEKLFF.

About this clone: Germline and junction disagree at one end, which may indicate a read error. The CDR3 reads CASRIGPGRDTEAFF. The CDR3 DNA reads as TGTGCCAGTAGGATAGGTCCGGGGAGGGACACTGAAGCTTTCTTT. V usage is TRBV19 and J usage is TRBJ1-1; no reliable D call. Germline CDR1 and CDR2: LNHDA and SQIVND (reference sequence). The CDR3 consists of 15 residues.

There are a few counts of this clone. The chain couples TRBV27 to TRBJ2-7, with 12 bases matching TRBD2. CDR1 is MNHEY and CDR2 is SMNVEV in the germline V gene (reference sequence). This CDR3 region has 15 residues. The junction had 8 bases not matched to a gene; V was cut back by 6 bases and J by 5 bases. The CDR3 spells CASSLAGGAGNEQYF. DNA of the CDR3: TGTGCCAGCAGCCTAGCGGGGGGGGCTGGCAACGAGCAGTACTTC.

V and J are TRBV29-1 and TRBJ2-7; 8 bases agree with TRBD1. V trimming: 6 bases; J trimming: 9 bases; junction bases outside the gene matches: 13. Germline CDR1 SQVTM, CDR2 ANQGSEA. This CDR3 is 13 amino acids long. The CDR3 is CSVQVTGVSWQYF. The CDR3 DNA reads as TGCAGCGTCCAAGTGACAGGGGTTTCGTGGCAGTACTTC.

J is TRBJ2-7 and V is TRBV29-1; D gene uncertain. The CDR3 is made up of 13 amino acids. Germline values: CDR1 SQVTM, CDR2 ANQGSEA. Trimming cost V 5 bases and J 2 bases, with 13 bases left between them. The CDR3 sequence is CSVYGQVTYEQYF. In DNA form, the CDR3 reads TGCAGCGTTTACGGCCAGGTAACCTACGAGCAGTACTTC.

This clone has more than one count but fewer than ten. V gene TRBV5-1 combines with J gene TRBJ2-5, with 9 bases lining up with TRBD1. V was pared by 4 bases and J by 4 bases, with 5 bases of the junction left unmatched. CDR1 SGHRS and CDR2 YFSETQ come from the germline V gene. This CDR3 region has 14 residues. DNA for the CDR3: TGCGCCAGCAGCCAAGACAGGGGGAGAGAGACCCAGTACTTC. It yields the protein CASSQDRGRETQYF.